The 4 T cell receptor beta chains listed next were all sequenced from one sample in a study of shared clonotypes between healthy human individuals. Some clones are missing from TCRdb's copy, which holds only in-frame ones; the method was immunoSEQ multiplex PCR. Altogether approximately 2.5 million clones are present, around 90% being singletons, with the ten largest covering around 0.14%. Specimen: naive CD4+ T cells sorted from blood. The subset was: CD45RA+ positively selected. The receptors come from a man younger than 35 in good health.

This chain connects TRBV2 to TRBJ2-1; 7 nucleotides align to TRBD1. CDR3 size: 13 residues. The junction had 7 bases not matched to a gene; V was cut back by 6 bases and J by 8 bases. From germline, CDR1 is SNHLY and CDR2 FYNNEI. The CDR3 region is CASSQGVAYEQFF. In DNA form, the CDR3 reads TGTGCCAGCAGCCAGGGGGTGGCCTATGAGCAGTTCTTC.

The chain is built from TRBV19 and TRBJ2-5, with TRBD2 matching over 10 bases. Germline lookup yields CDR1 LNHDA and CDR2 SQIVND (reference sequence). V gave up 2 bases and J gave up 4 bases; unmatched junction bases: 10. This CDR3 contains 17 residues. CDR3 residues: CASSIRLAGALGETQYF. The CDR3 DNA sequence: TGTGCCAGTAGTATAAGGCTAGCGGGGGCATTAGGAGAGACCCAGTACTTC.

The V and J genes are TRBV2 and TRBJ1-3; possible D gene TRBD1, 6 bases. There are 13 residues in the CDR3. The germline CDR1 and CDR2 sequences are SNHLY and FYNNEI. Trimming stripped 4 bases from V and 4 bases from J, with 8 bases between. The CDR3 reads CASSVGGGNTIYF. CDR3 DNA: TGTGCCAGCAGTGTAGGGGGGGGAAACACCATATATTTT. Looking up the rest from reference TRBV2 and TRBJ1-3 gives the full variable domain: EPEVTQTPSHQVTQMGQEVILRCVPISNHLYFYWYRQILGQKVEFLVSFYNNEISEKSEIFDDQFSVERPDGSNFTLKIRSTKLEDSAMYFCASSVGGGNTIYFGEGSWLTVV.

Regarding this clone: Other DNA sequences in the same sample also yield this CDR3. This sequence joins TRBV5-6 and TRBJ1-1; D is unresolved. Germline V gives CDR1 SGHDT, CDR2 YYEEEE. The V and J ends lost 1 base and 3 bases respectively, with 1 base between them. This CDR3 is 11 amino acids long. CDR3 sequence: CASSLYTEAFF. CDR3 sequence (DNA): TGTGCCAGCAGCTTGTACACTGAAGCTTTCTTT. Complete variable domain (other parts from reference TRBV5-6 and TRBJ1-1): DAGVTQSPTHLIKTRGQQVTLRCSPKSGHDTVSWYQQALGQGPQFIFQYYEEEERQRGNFPDRFSGHQFPNYSSELNVNALLLGDSALYLCASSLYTEAFFGQGTRLTVV.